Presented here are 5 T cell receptor beta chains from one specimen sequenced in a study of OX40 agonist ivuxolimab in advanced cancers. Method: immunoSEQ multiplex PCR; TCRdb's copy keeps in-frame clones and lacks some. The table records 99,000 or so clones, 85% to 95% of them present only once. The source was CD4+ or CD8+ T cells sorted from blood, collected in a trial of the OX40 agonist ivuxolimab. Every receptor here comes from an adult with an advanced solid tumor such as melanoma, head and neck, liver or kidney cancer.

This chain connects TRBV9 to TRBJ2-1; D unclear. CDR1 and CDR2 (germline): SGDLS, YYNGEE. V was clipped by 4 bases and J by 6 bases, with 20 bases between them. This CDR3 region has 16 residues. This chain's CDR3 is CASSLLPVERPNEQFF. CDR3 DNA sequence: TGTGCCAGCAGCCTGTTGCCGGTTGAGCGACCCAATGAGCAGTTCTTC.

This clone was seen once. This CDR3 is also generated by other DNA sequences in the sample. The chain uses TRBV2 and TRBJ1-5, with D tentatively TRBD1 (5 bases). The V gene's germline CDR1 is SNHLY and CDR2 FYNNEI. This CDR3 contains 13 residues. With 6 bases removed from V and 1 base from J, the gap between germline ends came to 7 bases. CDR3 sequence: CASRRDSNQPQHF. DNA for the CDR3: TGTGCCAGCAGGCGGGACAGCAATCAGCCCCAGCATTTT.

The chain recombines TRBV6-5 with TRBJ2-3, with 7 bases that match TRBD2. Trimming took 0 bases from V and 5 from J; bases not matched to a gene: 8. CDR1 is MNHEY and CDR2 is SVGAGI in the germline V gene. CDR3 length: 16 residues. The CDR3 region is CASSYSGLGREDTQYF. The CDR3 nucleotides are TGTGCCAGCAGTTACTCGGGTTTAGGGAGGGAAGATACGCAGTATTTT.

The DNA for the CDR3 is TGCGCCAGCAGCCAAGAAGGGAGGACGGGAAACACCATATATTTT. This encodes CASSQEGRTGNTIYF. This chain joins TRBV4-3 and TRBJ1-3; no reliable D call. Germline V lookup: CDR1 LGHNA, CDR2 YSLEER. V was cut by 0 bases and J by 4 bases, with 10 bases left in between. The CDR3 consists of 15 residues.

The chain's CDR3 is CASSQDAGGQGTYSNQPQHF. For the CDR3, the DNA is TGCGCCAGCAGCCAAGATGCAGGGGGACAGGGTACGTACAGCAATCAGCCCCAGCATTTT. The chain recombines TRBV4-3 with TRBJ1-5; TRBD1 matches 9 bases. This CDR3 has 20 residues. Germline lookup yields CDR1 LGHNA and CDR2 YSLEER. J was trimmed by 1 base and V by 0 bases; bases with no gene match: 13.